The clone carrying this T cell receptor beta chain appeared a single time. The source of the sample is a study of blood T cell repertoires in COVID-19. About the research overall: The origin of the acute and convalescent COVID-19 samples was the United States, Italy and Spain. PBMCs, B-cell-depleted T cells, or T cells were the source of the cDNA or gDNA that made up the material.

Methods used by the authors: Reference gene primer amplification gave estimated nucleated cell counts. The protocol was immunoSEQ multiplex PCR, while the TCRdb copy is restricted to in-frame clones and leaves out a portion. That table supplies the V and J calls and clone size; D and trimming were determined from the DNA. The sample carries roughly 39,000 clones, approximately 86% recorded once. The TCR comes from a man aged 50 or older in a cohort sampled during active COVID-19. Specimen: peripheral blood.

The CDR3 here is CASSEEGRGWDEQYF. For the CDR3, the DNA is TGTGCCAGCAGTGAAGAGGGCAGGGGGTGGGACGAGCAGTACTTC. The rearrangement joins TRBV2 to TRBJ2-7, with 7 bases aligning to TRBD1. Losses at the gene ends were 1 base for V and 5 bases for J; bases not matched to a gene: 8. Germline V gene data show CDR1 as SNHLY and CDR2 as FYNNEI. The CDR3 contains 15 residues.